This TCR beta chain was captured in a study of chemoradiotherapy in HPV16-positive cancers. Assay used: immunoSEQ multiplex PCR; TCRdb lists only in-frame clones, some missing. This table has about 34,000 clones, around 92% appearing once. V trimming: 3 bases; J trimming: 5 bases; junction bases outside the gene matches: 6. CDR3 length: 14 amino acids. CDR1 is MNHEY and CDR2 is SVGAGI in the germline V gene. Over chemoradiotherapy, repertoires were sampled more than once. This receptor was identified in a human donor with HPV-associated anogenital cancer. Sequencing used blood, obtained from a patient who underwent chemoradiotherapy. The gene calls are TRBV6-5 and TRBJ2-5; TRBD1 aligns across 7 bases. CDR3 loop: CASSYLGGGETQYF. The CDR3 nucleotides are TGTGCCAGCAGTTATTTAGGGGGCGGGGAGACCCAGTACTTC.